One and the same sample provided the 17 T cell receptor beta chains below, sequenced in a study of control samples from healthy donors and cancer patients. Clones were read by immunoSEQ multiplex PCR, and TCRdb kept only the in-frame ones, dropping some. The sample consists of over 200,000 clones, approximately 80% of them appearing once. Material for sequencing was PBMCs. These receptors all stem from an older woman with lung cancer.

The chain has TRBV11-2 and TRBJ2-7, with D unresolved. The germline V gene has CDR1 SGHAT and CDR2 FQNNGV. V dropped 5 bases and J dropped 1 base, with 9 bases sitting between them. This CDR3 has 13 residues. CDR3 region: CASSRPPSYEQYF. The CDR3 DNA sequence: TGTGCCAGCAGCCGCCCCCCTTCCTACGAGCAGTACTTC.

This chain connects TRBV30 to TRBJ2-3; 8 nucleotides agree with TRBD2. Trimming removed 0 bases from V and 2 bases from J; junction bases left unmatched: 4. CDR1 and CDR2 (germline): GTSNPN, SVGIG (reference sequence). This CDR3 contains 15 residues. CDR3 in amino acids: CAWSVERGHTDTQYF. DNA for the CDR3: TGTGCCTGGAGTGTAGAGCGGGGGCACACAGATACGCAGTATTTT.

The chain employs TRBV7-9 and TRBJ1-6, with 8 positions matching TRBD1. Germline V gene lookup returns CDR1 SEHNR and CDR2 FQNEAQ (reference sequence). J was trimmed by 9 bases and V by 1 base; bases with no gene match: 5. The CDR3 is 15 residues long. This CDR3 is CASSLEGQGSSPLHF. CDR3 bases: TGTGCCAGCAGCTTAGAAGGACAGGGCAGTTCACCCCTCCACTTT.

This chain joins TRBV5-1 and TRBJ1-2; 10 nucleotides match TRBD1. The CDR3 totals 14 residues. V lost 7 bases to trimming and J lost 7 bases; unmatched junction nucleotides: 10. CDR1 and CDR2 from the germline V gene are SGHRS and YFSETQ. CDR3 bases: TGCGCCAGCGCCTGGACGAGGACAGGGGGTGGCTACACCTTC. Translated: CASAWTRTGGGYTF. The full variable domain, rest sourced from reference TRBV5-1 and TRBJ1-2, is KAGVTQTPRYLIKTRGQQVTLSCSPISGHRSVSWYQQTPGQGLQFLFEYFSETQRNKGNFPGRFSGRQFSNSRSEMNVSTLELGDSALYLCASAWTRTGGGYTFGSGTRLTVV.

The rearrangement links TRBV7-9 to TRBJ1-4, with D uncertain. The CDR3 is 15 amino acids. Trimming took off 5 bases at V and 3 bases at J, with 13 bases between the two ends. The germline V gene has CDR1 SEHNR and CDR2 FQNEAQ (reference sequence). For the CDR3, the DNA is TGTGCCAGCAGCCCGGCGGGTCGGCCTAATGAAAAACTGTTTTTT. As protein: CASSPAGRPNEKLFF.

In its sample, this clone was seen a few times. The chain recombines TRBV7-9 with TRBJ2-7; D call uncertain. Trimming shortened V by 2 bases and J by 4 bases, and 6 bases separated the two germline ends. Germline V gene data show CDR1 as SEHNR and CDR2 as FQNEAQ (reference sequence). The CDR3 is 12 amino acids. CDR3 in amino acids: CASSLLLYEQYF. CDR3 nucleotides: TGTGCCAGCAGCTTATTATTGTACGAGCAGTACTTC.

This chain joins TRBV2 and TRBJ1-3; 7 bases align to TRBD1. The CDR3 has 13 residues. Germline V CDR1 and CDR2: SNHLY, FYNNEI. With 7 bases clipped from V and 9 bases from J, the junction kept 9 bases outside the gene matches. The CDR3 nucleotides are TGTGCCAGCACCGAGAGGGGGCGCCTCACCATATATTTT. Its translation: CASTERGRLTIYF.

The CDR3 DNA is TGTGCCAGCAGTGCCTCAAGGATTAACTATGGCTACACCTTC. The encoded protein is CASSASRINYGYTF. V is TRBV27 and J is TRBJ1-2; D not resolved. The V gene's germline CDR1 is MNHEY and CDR2 SMNVEV (reference sequence). The CDR3 spans 14 residues. Trimming stripped 5 bases from V and 1 base from J, with 11 bases between.

This chain uses TRBV7-8 with TRBJ1-5; 9 bases agree with TRBD1. Trimming removed 5 bases from V and 2 bases from J; junction bases left unmatched: 7. The CDR3 sequence is 16 residues long. Per the germline V gene, CDR1 is SGHVS and CDR2 is FQNEAQ. CDR3 region: CASSTWTGEGNQPQHF. CDR3 DNA: TGTGCCAGCAGCACCTGGACAGGGGAGGGCAATCAGCCCCAGCATTTT.

Details on this clone: Other DNA sequences in this sample translate to the same CDR3. The rearrangement links TRBV5-1 to TRBJ2-7; the D gene is possibly TRBD1 (6 bases). Germline V CDR1 and CDR2: SGHRS, YFSETQ. Trimming left V 0 bases short and J 3 bases short, with 10 bases between. CDR3 length: 14 residues. The CDR3 region has the DNA TGCGCCAGCAGCTTGGAGGGACACAACTACGAGCAGTACTTC. It translates to CASSLEGHNYEQYF.

The CDR3 sequence: CASLRGLAGPSTDTQYF. The CDR3 DNA sequence: TGCGCCAGCCTCAGGGGGCTAGCGGGGCCTAGCACAGATACGCAGTATTTT. J is TRBJ2-3 and V is TRBV10-2; a weak D match, TRBD2 (9 bases). CDR1 WSHSY and CDR2 SAAADI come from the germline V gene. CDR3 length equals 17 residues. V was trimmed by 8 bases and J by 0 bases, leaving 21 bases between them.

The chain recombines TRBV4-1 with TRBJ1-2; weak D call: TRBD1 (5 bases). Looked up from germline, CDR1 is MGHRA and CDR2 is YSYEKL. The CDR3 loop spans 16 amino acids. With 3 bases removed from V and 1 base from J, the gap between germline ends came to 15 bases. This chain's CDR3 is CASSQDGGILNYGYTF. CDR3 sequence (DNA): TGCGCCAGCAGCCAGGACGGGGGGATCCTTAACTATGGCTACACCTTC.

The chain couples TRBV30 to TRBJ1-5; 8 bases are a match to TRBD1. V gave up 2 bases and J gave up 5 bases; unmatched junction bases: 2. This CDR3 contains 13 residues. From germline, CDR1 is GTSNPN and CDR2 SVGIG (reference sequence). CDR3 in DNA: TGTGCCTGGAGTTTGACAGGGGATCAGCCCCAGCATTTT. Translation: CAWSLTGDQPQHF. Filled out from reference TRBV30 and TRBJ1-5, the complete variable domain reads SQTIHQWPATLVQPVGSPLSLECTVEGTSNPNLYWYRQAAGRGLQLLFYSVGIGQISSEVPQNLSASRPQDRQFILSSKKLLLSDSGFYLCAWSLTGDQPQHFGDGTRLSIL.

The V and J genes are TRBV6-5 and TRBJ2-1, with D perhaps being TRBD1 or TRBD2 (5 bases each). CDR3 size: 11 residues. The V gene's germline CDR1 is MNHEY and CDR2 SVGAGI. Trimming shortened V by 7 bases and J by 6 bases, and 7 bases separated the two germline ends. This CDR3 is CASTRGNEQFF. Written as DNA, the CDR3 is TGTGCCAGCACGAGGGGCAATGAGCAGTTCTTC.

The chain carries TRBV5-1 and TRBJ2-3; D is perhaps TRBD2 (6 bases). The germline V and J ends were trimmed by 0 bases and 6 bases, with 17 bases remaining between them. Looked up from germline, CDR1 is SGHRS and CDR2 is YFSETQ. CDR3 length: 16 residues. The CDR3 region is CASSLARGFRRDTQYF. The CDR3 coding sequence is TGCGCCAGCAGCTTGGCCCGGGGGTTTCGGCGCGATACGCAGTATTTT.

V usage is TRBV5-1 and J usage is TRBJ2-2, with TRBD2 matching over 10 bases. The CDR3 is 16 amino acids. J was trimmed by 1 base and V by 4 bases; bases with no gene match: 4. Germline V gene data show CDR1 as SGHRS and CDR2 as YFSETQ. CDR3 amino acids: CASSPRLAGNTGELFF. CDR3 DNA sequence: TGCGCCAGCAGCCCCCGACTAGCGGGGAACACCGGGGAGCTGTTTTTT.

The chain employs TRBV5-4 and TRBJ1-1, with D unresolved. The CDR3 has 15 residues. V dropped 3 bases and J dropped 1 base, with 13 bases sitting between them. The germline gives CDR1 SGHNT, CDR2 YYREEE (reference sequence). The CDR3 here is CASSSQRAGNTEAFF. The CDR3 bases are TGTGCCAGCAGCTCGCAACGGGCCGGGAACACTGAAGCTTTCTTT.